The 5 T cell receptor beta chains given below trace back to one sample, sequenced in a study of somatic mutations in cytotoxic T cells in rheumatoid arthritis. The data were produced by immunoSEQ multiplex PCR, yet TCRdb's version contains in-frame clones alone and is incomplete. The sample has about 10,000 clones, 85% seen once. The sample comprised CD8+ T cells sorted from blood. The receptors were gathered from an adult with rheumatoid arthritis.

This chain joins TRBV9 and TRBJ2-2; TRBD2 aligns across 11 bases. The CDR3 contains 17 residues. Germline V gene data show CDR1 as SGDLS and CDR2 as YYNGEE. Trimming took 0 bases from V and 0 from J; bases not matched to a gene: 1. The CDR3 coding sequence is TGTGCCAGCAGCGTAGTAGCGGGAGGGCCGAACACCGGGGAGCTGTTTTTT. Translating it yields CASSVVAGGPNTGELFF.

This clone was seen just once. The chain uses TRBV5-1 and TRBJ2-3, with 8 bases lining up with TRBD2. The trim removed 3 bases at V and 5 bases at J, leaving 8 bases unmatched. Germline-derived CDR1 and CDR2 are SGHRS and YFSETQ. The CDR3 has 15 amino acids. The CDR3 nucleotides read TGCGCCAGCAGCTCCACAGCGGGAGAAGGAGATACGCAGTATTTT. Its protein is CASSSTAGEGDTQYF.

The rearrangement joins TRBV6-1 to TRBJ1-2; 7 bases align to TRBD1. The CDR3 runs to 13 residues. Germline values: CDR1 MNHNS, CDR2 SASEGT. V trimming: 8 bases; J trimming: 5 bases; junction bases outside the gene matches: 8. Here the CDR3 DNA reads TGTGCCAGCGAAGGGACAGACAGTTATGGCTACACCTTC. Translating it yields CASEGTDSYGYTF.

The chain has TRBV25-1 and TRBJ2-7; TRBD1 is a possible D gene (5 bases). The CDR3 loop spans 13 amino acids. Germline V lookup: CDR1 MGHDK, CDR2 SYGVNS. Trimming cost V 6 bases and J 3 bases, with 12 bases left between them. CDR3 coding DNA: TGTGCCAGCAGAGAGACAGAAGACTACGAGCAGTACTTC. Residues: CASRETEDYEQYF.

This clone was seen a handful of times. This sequence joins TRBV4-1 and TRBJ1-2, with 7 bases fitting TRBD1. The CDR3 covers 14 residues. CDR1 is MGHRA and CDR2 is YSYEKL in the germline V gene. V trimming: 1 base; J trimming: 7 bases; junction bases outside the gene matches: 6. CDR3 in amino acids: CASSQVTGAGGYTF. CDR3 DNA sequence: TGCGCCAGCAGCCAAGTCACAGGGGCGGGTGGCTACACCTTC.